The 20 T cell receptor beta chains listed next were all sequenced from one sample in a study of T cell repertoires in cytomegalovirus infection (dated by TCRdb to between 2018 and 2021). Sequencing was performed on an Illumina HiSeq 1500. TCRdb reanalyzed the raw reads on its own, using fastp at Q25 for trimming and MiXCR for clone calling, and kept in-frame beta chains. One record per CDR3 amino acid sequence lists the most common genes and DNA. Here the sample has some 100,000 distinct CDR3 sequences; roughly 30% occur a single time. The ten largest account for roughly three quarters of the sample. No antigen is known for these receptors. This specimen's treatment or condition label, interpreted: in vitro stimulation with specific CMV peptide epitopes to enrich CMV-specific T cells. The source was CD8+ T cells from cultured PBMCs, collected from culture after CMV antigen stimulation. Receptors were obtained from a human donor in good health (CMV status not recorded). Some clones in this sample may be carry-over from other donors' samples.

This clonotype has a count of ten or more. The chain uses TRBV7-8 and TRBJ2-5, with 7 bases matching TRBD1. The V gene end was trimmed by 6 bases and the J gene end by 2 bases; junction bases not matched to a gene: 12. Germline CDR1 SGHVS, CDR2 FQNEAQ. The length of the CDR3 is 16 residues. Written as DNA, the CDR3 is TGTGCCAGCAGGGACTCCAACAGGGGCCTACAAGAGACCCAGTACTTC. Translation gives CASRDSNRGLQETQYF.

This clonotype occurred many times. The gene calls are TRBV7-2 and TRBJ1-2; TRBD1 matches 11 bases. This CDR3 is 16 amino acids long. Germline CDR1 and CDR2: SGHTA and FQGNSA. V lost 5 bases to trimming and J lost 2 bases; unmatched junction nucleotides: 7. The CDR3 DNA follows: TGTGCCAGCAGCATCACCGGGACAGGGGGAAACTATGGCTACACCTTC. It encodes CASSITGTGGNYGYTF. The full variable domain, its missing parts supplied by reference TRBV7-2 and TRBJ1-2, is GAGVSQSPSNKVTEKGKDVELRCDPISGHTALYWYRQSLGQGLEFLIYFQGNSAPDKSGLPSDRFSAERTGGSVSTLTIQRTQQEDSAVYLCASSITGTGGNYGYTFGSGTRLTVV.

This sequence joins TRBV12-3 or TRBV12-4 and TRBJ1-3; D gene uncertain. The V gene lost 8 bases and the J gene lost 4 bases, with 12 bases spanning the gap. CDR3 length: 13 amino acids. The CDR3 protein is CASCLRLGNTIYF. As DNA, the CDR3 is TGTGCCAGCTGCCTTCGGTTGGGAAACACCATATATTTT.

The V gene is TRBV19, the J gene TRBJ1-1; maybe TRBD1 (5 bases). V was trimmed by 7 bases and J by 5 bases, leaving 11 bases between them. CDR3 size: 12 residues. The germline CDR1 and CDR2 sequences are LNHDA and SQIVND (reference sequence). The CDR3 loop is CASTRGLTEAFF. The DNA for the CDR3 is TGTGCCAGTACTAGGGGCTTGACTGAAGCTTTCTTT.

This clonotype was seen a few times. The DNA of the CDR3 is TGTGCCTGGAGCGCCGCAGACAGTCCTTGGGGGGAGCAGTACTTC. This codes for CAWSAADSPWGEQYF. V gene TRBV30 combines with J gene TRBJ2-7; D is perhaps TRBD1 or TRBD2 (5 bases each). The CDR3 is 15 amino acids. V was shortened by 3 bases and J by 7 bases, with 22 bases between the two germline ends. Germline V gene sequence: CDR1 GTSNPN, CDR2 SVGIG (reference sequence).

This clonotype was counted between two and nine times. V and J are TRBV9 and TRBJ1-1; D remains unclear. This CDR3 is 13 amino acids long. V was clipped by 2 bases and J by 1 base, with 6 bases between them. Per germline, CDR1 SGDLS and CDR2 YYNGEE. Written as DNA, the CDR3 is TGTGCCAGCAGCGTTGACGAGAACACTGAAGCTTTCTTT. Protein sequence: CASSVDENTEAFF.

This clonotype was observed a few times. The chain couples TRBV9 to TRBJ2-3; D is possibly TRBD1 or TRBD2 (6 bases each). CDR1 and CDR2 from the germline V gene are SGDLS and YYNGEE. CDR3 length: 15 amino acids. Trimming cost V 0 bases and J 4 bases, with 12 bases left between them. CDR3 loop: CASSVVGGQADTQYF. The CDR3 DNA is TGTGCCAGCAGCGTAGTGGGGGGCCAGGCAGATACGCAGTATTTT.

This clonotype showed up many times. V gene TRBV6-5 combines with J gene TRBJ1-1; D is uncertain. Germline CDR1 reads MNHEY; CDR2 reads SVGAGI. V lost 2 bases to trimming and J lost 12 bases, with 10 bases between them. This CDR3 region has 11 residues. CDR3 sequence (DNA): TGTGCCAGCAGTTACAGGGAAAGGACTTTCTTT. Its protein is CASSYRERTFF.

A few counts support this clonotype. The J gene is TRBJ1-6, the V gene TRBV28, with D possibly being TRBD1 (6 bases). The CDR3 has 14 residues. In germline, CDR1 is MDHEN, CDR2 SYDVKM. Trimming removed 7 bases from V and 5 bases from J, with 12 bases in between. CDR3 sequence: CASTLGQNNSPLHF. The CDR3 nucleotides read TGTGCCAGCACTTTGGGACAAAATAATTCACCCCTCCACTTT.

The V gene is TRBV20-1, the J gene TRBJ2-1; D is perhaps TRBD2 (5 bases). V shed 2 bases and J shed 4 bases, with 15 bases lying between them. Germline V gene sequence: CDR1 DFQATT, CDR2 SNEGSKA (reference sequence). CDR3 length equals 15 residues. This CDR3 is CSARTIAPPYNEQFF. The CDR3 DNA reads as TGCAGTGCTAGAACCATAGCGCCCCCTTACAATGAGCAGTTCTTC.

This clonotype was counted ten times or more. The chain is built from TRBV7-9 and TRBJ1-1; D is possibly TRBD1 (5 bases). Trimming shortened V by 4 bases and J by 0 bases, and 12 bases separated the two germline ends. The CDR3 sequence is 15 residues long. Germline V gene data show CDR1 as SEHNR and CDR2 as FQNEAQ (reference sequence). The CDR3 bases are TGTGCCAGCAGCTCTTCGACAGCAATGAACACTGAAGCTTTCTTT. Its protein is CASSSSTAMNTEAFF.

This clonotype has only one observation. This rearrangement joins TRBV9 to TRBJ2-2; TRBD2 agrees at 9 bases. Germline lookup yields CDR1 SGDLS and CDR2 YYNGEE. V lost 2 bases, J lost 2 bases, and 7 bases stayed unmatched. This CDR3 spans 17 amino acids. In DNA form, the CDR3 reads TGTGCCAGCAGCGTCCCCTTAGCGGGGGCCAACACCGGGGAGCTGTTTTTT. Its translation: CASSVPLAGANTGELFF.

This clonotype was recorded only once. The CDR3: CASSNLGTSVFYEQYF. CDR3 bases: TGTGCCAGTAGTAATCTTGGGACTAGCGTTTTCTACGAGCAGTACTTC. The chain links TRBV19 to TRBJ2-7; 10 positions agree with TRBD2. There are 16 residues in the CDR3. V dropped 4 bases and J dropped 3; count of bases not matched to a gene: 9. The germline V gene has CDR1 LNHDA and CDR2 SQIVND (reference sequence). Drawing the rest from reference TRBV19 and TRBJ2-7, the complete variable domain is DGGITQSPKYLFRKEGQNVTLSCEQNLNHDAMYWYRQDPGQGLRLIYYSQIVNDFQKGDIAEGYSVSREKKESFPLTVTSAQKNPTAFYLCASSNLGTSVFYEQYFGPGTRLTVT.

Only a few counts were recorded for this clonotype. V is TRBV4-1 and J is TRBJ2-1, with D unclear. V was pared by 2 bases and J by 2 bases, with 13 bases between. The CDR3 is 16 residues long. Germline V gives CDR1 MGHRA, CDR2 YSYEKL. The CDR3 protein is CASSQSPASTYNEQFF. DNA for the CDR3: TGCGCCAGCAGCCAAAGTCCCGCCTCGACCTACAATGAGCAGTTCTTC.

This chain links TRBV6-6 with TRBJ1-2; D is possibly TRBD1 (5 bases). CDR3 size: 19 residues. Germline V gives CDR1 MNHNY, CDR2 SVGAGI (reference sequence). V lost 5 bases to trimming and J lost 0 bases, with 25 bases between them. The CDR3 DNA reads TGTGCCAGCAGTCACGGGACCAGGGAGCATCATACTACTAACTATGGCTACACCTTC. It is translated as CASSHGTREHHTTNYGYTF.

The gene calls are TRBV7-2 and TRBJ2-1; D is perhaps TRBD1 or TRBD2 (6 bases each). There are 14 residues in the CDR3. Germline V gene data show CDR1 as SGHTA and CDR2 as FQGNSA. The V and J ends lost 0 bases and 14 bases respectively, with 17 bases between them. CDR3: CASSLAGGYAGEFF. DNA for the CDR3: TGTGCCAGCAGCTTAGCGGGGGGATATGCAGGGGAGTTCTTC.

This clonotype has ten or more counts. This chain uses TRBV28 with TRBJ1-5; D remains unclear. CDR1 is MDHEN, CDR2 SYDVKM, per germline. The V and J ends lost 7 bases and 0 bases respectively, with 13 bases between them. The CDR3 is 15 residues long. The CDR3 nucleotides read TGTGCCAGCATCTCAGGAGCGTATAGCAATCAGCCCCAGCATTTT. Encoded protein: CASISGAYSNQPQHF.

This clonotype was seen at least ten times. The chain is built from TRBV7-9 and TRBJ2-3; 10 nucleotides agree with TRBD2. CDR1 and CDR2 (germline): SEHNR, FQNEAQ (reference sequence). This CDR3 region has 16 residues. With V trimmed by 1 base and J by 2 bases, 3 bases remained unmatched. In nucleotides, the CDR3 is TGTGCCAGCAGCTTAGAGGGGACTAGCGACACAGATACGCAGTATTTT. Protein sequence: CASSLEGTSDTDTQYF.

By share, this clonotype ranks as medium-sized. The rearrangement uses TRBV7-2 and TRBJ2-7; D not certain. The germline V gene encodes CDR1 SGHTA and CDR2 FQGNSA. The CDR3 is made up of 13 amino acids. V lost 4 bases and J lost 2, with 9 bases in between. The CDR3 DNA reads TGTGCCAGCAGCTGGGCAGCTACCTACGAGCAGTACTTC. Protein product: CASSWAATYEQYF.

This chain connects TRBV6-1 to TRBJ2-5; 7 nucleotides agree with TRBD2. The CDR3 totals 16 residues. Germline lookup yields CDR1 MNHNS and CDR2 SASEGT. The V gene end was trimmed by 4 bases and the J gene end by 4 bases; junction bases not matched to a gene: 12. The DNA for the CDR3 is TGTGCCAGCAGTGCAAAGACACGGGAGGCGGGAGAGACCCAGTACTTC. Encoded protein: CASSAKTREAGETQYF.